This TCR beta chain was documented in a study of metastatic and nonmetastatic thyroid tumors. On the study more broadly: It was across blood and tumor or nodule tissue from malignant and benign thyroid patients that repertoires were compared. Study results and caveats: Reported TCR beta diversity, measured in blood and tumor, was significantly higher for malignant thyroid tumors than for benign nodules.

To note about this clone: The antigen is undetermined. The CDR3 ends on some other residue instead of the conserved phenylalanine or tryptophan, so this is likely a read error.

TCRdb re-analyzed the PCR reads through MiXCR. The data hold tens of thousands of clones, with around 10% observed a single time. Every patient underwent thyroid surgery untreated. The sample was blood. The sequence came from a male donor with papillary thyroid cancer or a benign thyroid nodule (not recorded which). Some clones in this sample may be carry-over from other donors' samples.

The CDR3 sequence: CATIEGAGSTQYL. Written as DNA, the CDR3 is TGTGCCACCATTGAGGGAGCGGGATCAACGCAGTATCTT. The chain recombines TRBV24-1 with TRBJ2-3; 7 bases are a match to TRBD2. Trimming took 8 bases from V and 9 from J; bases not matched to a gene: 10. CDR1 and CDR2 from the germline V gene are KGHDR and SFDVKD. This CDR3 spans 13 amino acids.